A single sample is the source of the 3 T cell receptor beta chains below, sequenced in a study of breast tumors, draining lymph nodes, adjacent tissues. TCRdb independently ran MiXCR on the multiplex PCR reads; one entry per CDR3 protein. The sample comprises approximately 28,000 distinct CDR3 sequences, over 55% of which are singletons, and approximately 20% rests with the top ten. The source material was breast tumor tissue. The receptors originated from a female donor with breast cancer. Some clones in this sample may be carry-over from other donors' samples.

This chain links TRBV6-6 with TRBJ1-6, with 9 bases identical to TRBD1. CDR1 and CDR2 (germline): MNHNY, SVGAGI (reference sequence). The CDR3 has 15 residues. The V gene end was trimmed by 5 bases and the J gene end by 8 bases; junction bases not matched to a gene: 7. CDR3 sequence: CASSGQGSGDSPLHF. For the CDR3, the DNA is TGTGCCAGCAGTGGACAGGGGTCTGGTGATTCACCCCTCCACTTT.

This clonotype was observed at least ten times. J is TRBJ2-5 and V is TRBV4-1; 9 bases align to TRBD2. V dropped 1 base and J dropped 4; count of bases not matched to a gene: 10. This CDR3 has 17 residues. Germline lookup yields CDR1 MGHRA and CDR2 YSYEKL. The CDR3 protein is CASSQVVRGGAGETQYF. DNA for the CDR3: TGCGCCAGCAGCCAAGTAGTTCGCGGGGGGGCAGGAGAGACCCAGTACTTC.

V usage is TRBV7-6 and J usage is TRBJ1-4, with D possibly matching TRBD1 (5 bases). CDR1 is SGHVS, CDR2 FNYEAQ, per germline. V was cut by 5 bases and J by 4 bases, with 14 bases left in between. CDR3 length equals 15 residues. The CDR3 nucleotides read TGTGCCAGCAGCGGTAAGACAGACTTTAATGAAAAACTGTTTTTT. It encodes CASSGKTDFNEKLFF. Combining the CDR3 with reference TRBV7-6 and TRBJ1-4 gives the whole variable domain GAGVSQSPRYKVTKRGQDVALRCDPISGHVSLYWYRQALGQGPEFLTYFNYEAQQDKSGLPNDRFSAERPEGSISTLTIQRTEQRDSAMYRCASSGKTDFNEKLFFGSGTQLSVL.